This T cell receptor (beta chain) is drawn from a study of PD-L1 blockade in urothelial cancer. Clones were read by immunoSEQ multiplex PCR, and TCRdb kept only the in-frame ones, dropping some. The data contain roughly 100,000 clones, 75% to 90% of them singletons. The CDR3 spans 14 residues. Time point denoted: peripheral blood 6 weeks after treatment start. The V call is TRBV12-1, the J call TRBJ2-7; the D call TRBD2 from the table was never checked on the DNA. TRBV12-1 represents a pseudogene. This receptor was taken from a man in his sixties or seventies with urothelial cancer. The source material was PBMCs, sampled around atezolizumab (anti-PD-L1) treatment. The CDR3 nucleotides are TGTGCCAGCAGTTATGCCGAGGACTGTTACGAGCAGTACTTC. Residues: CASSYAEDCYEQYF.